These 25 T cell receptor beta chains were all obtained from the same sample, sequenced in a study of shared clonotypes between healthy human individuals. The repertoire was sequenced with immunoSEQ multiplex PCR; TCRdb's copy has only in-frame clones and lacks some. This table has about 730,000 clones, 55% to 80% appearing once. The sample taken for sequencing was memory CD4+ T cells sorted from blood. Subset here: CD45RA-negative fraction. Receptor source: a woman between 25 and 40 years old in good health.

The gene calls are TRBV27 and TRBJ1-4, with TRBD1 identical over 7 bases. V lost 2 bases to trimming and J lost 8 bases; unmatched junction nucleotides: 14. The germline CDR1 and CDR2 sequences are MNHEY and SMNVEV (reference sequence). The CDR3 totals 17 residues. CDR3 region: CASSLDGTVSLREKLFF. In DNA form, the CDR3 reads TGTGCCAGCAGTTTAGATGGGACAGTTTCTTTACGGGAAAAACTGTTTTTT.

The rearrangement uses TRBV20-1 and TRBJ1-2; D might be TRBD1 (5 bases). This CDR3 is 11 amino acids long. V dropped 4 bases and J dropped 7 bases, with 10 bases sitting between them. Per the germline V gene, CDR1 is DFQATT and CDR2 is SNEGSKA (reference sequence). CDR3 in amino acids: CSATGHLGYTF. DNA of the CDR3: TGCAGTGCTACCGGACATCTTGGCTACACCTTC.

This rearrangement joins TRBV28 to TRBJ2-7; D gene uncertain. The CDR3 totals 16 residues. Germline values: CDR1 MDHEN, CDR2 SYDVKM. Between the trimmed V and J ends, which lost 6 bases and 2 bases, there was a span of 20 bases. The CDR3 is CASSTMDGHHPYEQYF. CDR3 DNA: TGTGCCAGCAGCACAATGGACGGGCATCATCCCTACGAGCAGTACTTC.

This sequence joins TRBV7-2 and TRBJ1-5, with 11 bases matching TRBD1. The J segment lost 6 bases and the V segment lost 4 bases, leaving 8 bases of the junction unmatched. The CDR3 totals 16 residues. Germline V CDR1 and CDR2: SGHTA, FQGNSA. The CDR3 is CASSSPGQGEGQPQHF. As DNA, the CDR3 is TGTGCCAGCAGCTCGCCGGGACAGGGGGAGGGTCAGCCCCAGCATTTT.

Concerning this clone: The identical CDR3 is also encoded by other nucleotide sequences in the sample. The chain couples TRBV5-4 to TRBJ2-5; no firm D call. The germline V gene encodes CDR1 SGHNT and CDR2 YYREEE (reference sequence). There are 13 residues in the CDR3. The V and J ends lost 4 bases and 3 bases respectively, with 10 bases between them. The CDR3 DNA sequence: TGTGCCAGCAGCCTCGGCGGTGAAGAGACCCAGTACTTC. Protein product: CASSLGGEETQYF.

The chain is built from TRBV28 and TRBJ1-5; tentative D call: TRBD1 (6 bases). V lost 4 bases, J lost 5 bases, and 15 bases lay in between. The V gene's germline CDR1 is MDHEN and CDR2 SYDVKM. The CDR3 has 15 amino acids. CDR3 bases: TGTGCCAGCAGTTCCGGGACACTGGGCCATCAGCCCCAGCATTTT. Translating it yields CASSSGTLGHQPQHF.

Of note for this clone: This CDR3 is also generated by other DNA sequences in the sample. This chain connects TRBV7-2 to TRBJ1-5, with D perhaps TRBD1 (6 bases). The CDR3 has 13 amino acids. Trimming stripped 6 bases from V and 4 bases from J, with 10 bases between. Germline CDR1 and CDR2: SGHTA and FQGNSA. CDR3 sequence: CASRLQGNQPQHF. The CDR3 region has the DNA TGTGCCAGCAGACTACAGGGAAATCAGCCCCAGCATTTT. The variable domain in full, with the rest retrieved from reference TRBV7-2 and TRBJ1-5, is GAGVSQSPSNKVTEKGKDVELRCDPISGHTALYWYRQSLGQGLEFLIYFQGNSAPDKSGLPSDRFSAERTGGSVSTLTIQRTQQEDSAVYLCASRLQGNQPQHFGDGTRLSIL.

The chain joins TRBV2 to TRBJ2-1, with 7 bases fitting TRBD2. The V segment lost 3 bases and the J segment 9 bases; nucleotides outside the gene matches: 8. The germline V gene has CDR1 SNHLY and CDR2 FYNNEI. The CDR3 contains 14 residues. CDR3: CASSDGLVSSEQFF. CDR3 in DNA: TGTGCCAGCAGTGATGGACTAGTATCTAGTGAGCAGTTCTTC.

This clone was seen a few times. The genes are TRBV6-6 and TRBJ2-1; D is unresolved. The CDR3 is 12 residues long. The V end lost 5 bases, the J end lost 8 bases, and 10 bases lay between the germline ends. Germline CDR1 and CDR2: MNHNY and SVGAGI (reference sequence). CDR3 nucleotide sequence: TGTGCCAGCAGTAGGAGTTGGGATGAGCAGTTCTTC. This gives the protein CASSRSWDEQFF.

This sequence joins TRBV19 and TRBJ1-2; TRBD1 matches 7 bases. V trimming: 3 bases; J trimming: 3 bases; junction bases outside the gene matches: 1. CDR1 is LNHDA and CDR2 is SQIVND in the germline V gene (reference sequence). CDR3 length: 13 amino acids. CDR3 sequence reads: CASSMQGDYGYTF. In nucleotides, the CDR3 is TGTGCCAGTAGTATGCAGGGGGACTATGGCTACACCTTC. The full variable domain, with the rest looked up from reference TRBV19 and TRBJ1-2, is DGGITQSPKYLFRKEGQNVTLSCEQNLNHDAMYWYRQDPGQGLRLIYYSQIVNDFQKGDIAEGYSVSREKKESFPLTVTSAQKNPTAFYLCASSMQGDYGYTFGSGTRLTVV.

This clone was seen at least ten times. The chain carries TRBV29-1 and TRBJ1-1; D unclear. Trimming cost V 7 bases and J 6 bases, with 15 bases left between them. The CDR3 has 12 residues. CDR1 and CDR2 (germline): SQVTM, ANQGSEA. CDR3 in DNA: TGCAGCGCTACCAGTTTAACGTCTGAAGCTTTCTTT. Protein sequence: CSATSLTSEAFF. Combining the CDR3 with reference TRBV29-1 and TRBJ1-1 gives the whole variable domain SAVISQKPSRDICQRGTSLTIQCQVDSQVTMMFWYRQQPGQSLTLIATANQGSEATYESGFVIDKFPISRPNLTFSTLTVSNMSPEDSSIYLCSATSLTSEAFFGQGTRLTVV.

This chain uses TRBV11-3 with TRBJ2-4; TRBD1 aligns across 9 bases. Germline CDR1 SGHNT, CDR2 YENEEA. The CDR3 loop spans 13 amino acids. V was clipped by 4 bases and J by 8 bases; unmatched bases: 3. The CDR3 protein is CASSSDRGDIQYF. The CDR3 DNA reads TGTGCCAGCAGCTCAGACAGGGGGGACATTCAGTACTTC.

This clone was found a few times. CDR3 nucleotide sequence: TGTGCCAGCAGTGAATACCAGGGTTCCTATGGCTACACCTTC. Encoded protein: CASSEYQGSYGYTF. The chain employs TRBV25-1 and TRBJ1-2, with a weak D call TRBD1 (5 bases). V was trimmed by 0 bases and J by 4 bases, leaving 9 bases between them. Germline loops: CDR1 MGHDK, CDR2 SYGVNS. The CDR3 length is 14 residues.

This chain uses TRBV7-6 with TRBJ2-1; TRBD2 matches 7 bases. Germline CDR1 is SGHVS and CDR2 is FNYEAQ. The V segment lost 2 bases and the J segment 4 bases; nucleotides outside the gene matches: 11. This CDR3 is 17 amino acids long. The CDR3 coding sequence is TGTGCCAGCAGCTTAAGCCGGGGACTACGACTATACAATGAGCAGTTCTTC. Translation gives CASSLSRGLRLYNEQFF. The full variable domain, in which reference TRBV7-6 and TRBJ2-1 provide the parts outside the CDR3, is GAGVSQSPRYKVTKRGQDVALRCDPISGHVSLYWYRQALGQGPEFLTYFNYEAQQDKSGLPNDRFSAERPEGSISTLTIQRTEQRDSAMYRCASSLSRGLRLYNEQFFGPGTRLTVL.

This clone was recorded a few times. This chain uses TRBV6-5 with TRBJ2-1; 7 bases line up with TRBD2. V lost 5 bases, J lost 12 bases, and 13 bases stayed unmatched. This CDR3 region has 14 residues. Looked up from germline, CDR1 is MNHEY and CDR2 is SVGAGI. The CDR3 protein is CASSTGEGRQGQFF. The CDR3 bases are TGTGCCAGCAGTACGGGGGAGGGGCGTCAAGGGCAGTTCTTC.

CDR3 loop: CASSSAGARGHGYTF. The CDR3 nucleotides are TGTGCCAGCAGTTCCGCGGGGGCGAGGGGCCATGGCTACACCTTC. The chain carries TRBV27 and TRBJ1-2, with D possibly TRBD1 on 6 matching bases. Per germline, CDR1 MNHEY and CDR2 SMNVEV (reference sequence). Between the trimmed V and J ends, which lost 4 bases and 6 bases, there was a span of 18 bases. The CDR3 is 15 amino acids.

This clone was seen a few times. This chain connects TRBV7-8 to TRBJ2-7; 7 bases line up with TRBD2. The CDR3 contains 15 residues. J gave up 2 bases and V 6 bases, and 10 bases lay outside the gene matches. The germline gives CDR1 SGHVS, CDR2 FQNEAQ. The DNA of the CDR3 is TGTGCCAGCAGTACTCTAGCGGAACGAGCCTACGAGCAGTACTTC. Translation: CASSTLAERAYEQYF. The full variable domain, its missing parts supplied by reference TRBV7-8 and TRBJ2-7, is GAGVSQSPRYKVAKRGQDVALRCDPISGHVSLFWYQQALGQGPEFLTYFQNEAQLDKSGLPSDRFFAERPEGSVSTLKIQRTQQEDSAVYLCASSTLAERAYEQYFGPGTRLTVT.

In the case of this clone: A read error likely explains this, since a far larger clone differs by one base. This chain uses TRBV6-1 with TRBJ2-2; D remains ambiguous. The CDR3 spans 12 residues. V was cut by 7 bases and J by 1 base, with 4 bases left in between. Germline V CDR1 and CDR2: MNHNS, SASEGT. CDR3 residues: CASTGNTGELFF. DNA for the CDR3: TGTGCCAGCACGGGGAACACCGGGGAGCTGTTTTTT.

The rearrangement joins TRBV5-1 to TRBJ2-3; 13 bases are a match to TRBD2. The CDR3 runs to 14 residues. The germline CDR1 and CDR2 sequences are SGHRS and YFSETQ. With V trimmed by 9 bases and J by 5 bases, 6 bases remained unmatched. The CDR3 sequence is CATTSGRARDTQYF. DNA for the CDR3: TGCGCCACCACTAGCGGGAGGGCCAGAGATACGCAGTATTTT.

The rearrangement uses TRBV19 and TRBJ1-5, with 11 bases that match TRBD1. J lost 3 bases, V lost 7 bases, and 5 bases had no gene match. The CDR3 extends over 15 amino acids. CDR1 is LNHDA and CDR2 is SQIVND in the germline V gene (reference sequence). CDR3 sequence reads: CASTRTGGNNQPQHF. Written as DNA, the CDR3 is TGTGCCAGTACCCGGACAGGGGGCAACAATCAGCCCCAGCATTTT. The whole variable domain, remainder taken from reference TRBV19 and TRBJ1-5, is DGGITQSPKYLFRKEGQNVTLSCEQNLNHDAMYWYRQDPGQGLRLIYYSQIVNDFQKGDIAEGYSVSREKKESFPLTVTSAQKNPTAFYLCASTRTGGNNQPQHFGDGTRLSIL.

The chain has TRBV29-1 and TRBJ2-5; D is unclear. The CDR3 loop spans 11 amino acids. V lost 8 bases, J lost 4 bases, and 11 bases lay in between. Germline assignment: CDR1 SQVTM and CDR2 ANQGSEA. In nucleotides, the CDR3 is TGCAGCCCAAGGTGGGGAGAGACCCAGTACTTC. Translating gives CSPRWGETQYF.

The chain joins TRBV5-1 to TRBJ2-1; D remains ambiguous. This CDR3 has 15 amino acids. Germline loops: CDR1 SGHRS, CDR2 YFSETQ. Deletions cut 0 bases from V and 4 bases from J, with 11 bases between. CDR3 loop: CASSLEFRGYNEQFF. In nucleotides, the CDR3 is TGCGCCAGCAGCTTGGAATTTCGAGGTTACAATGAGCAGTTCTTC.

The V call is TRBV6-5, the J call TRBJ2-7; TRBD2 is a possible D gene (6 bases). The germline CDR1 and CDR2 sequences are MNHEY and SVGAGI. The V end was cut by 2 bases, the J end by 1 base, with 12 bases between. The CDR3 length is 15 residues. CDR3 DNA sequence: TGTGCCAGCAGTTACGTTAGCGGCAAATCCTACGAGCAGTACTTC. Protein product: CASSYVSGKSYEQYF.

The CDR3 loop reads CASSKTGTGNEKLFF. The CDR3 coding sequence is TGTGCCAGCAGTAAAACCGGGACAGGGAATGAAAAACTGTTTTTT. V and J are TRBV2 and TRBJ1-4; TRBD1 matches 9 bases. Looked up from germline, CDR1 is SNHLY and CDR2 is FYNNEI. The CDR3 loop spans 15 amino acids. V lost 5 bases to trimming and J lost 5 bases; unmatched junction nucleotides: 6.

The chain combines TRBV7-2 with TRBJ2-3; the D is unclear. Germline V gene lookup returns CDR1 SGHTA and CDR2 FQGNSA. V was trimmed by 5 bases and J by 0 bases, leaving 9 bases between them. This CDR3 is built from 14 residues. CDR3 DNA sequence: TGTGCCAGCAGCCCCGGCCTTAGCACAGATACGCAGTATTTT. Amino acids: CASSPGLSTDTQYF.